This is a list of T cell receptor beta chains from one sample in a study of cytomegalovirus exposure and HLA in healthy donors. TCRdb's table, derived via immunoSEQ multiplex PCR, lists solely in-frame clones and lacks some. The data contain around 50,000 clones, 75% to 85% of them singletons. The sequencing sample was made of PBMCs. The origin of the receptors is a man aged 30 to 45 in good health and CMV-seronegative. CDR3s leave out the opening cysteine and the closing phenylalanine or tryptophan.

j_call v_call cdr3_aa
TRBJ1-2 TRBV19 ASSISGTDYGYT
TRBJ2-5 TRBV6-5 ASSYAGTWGQETQY
TRBJ2-3 TRBV13 ASSSTTEKSTDTQY
TRBJ2-1 TRBV7-9 ASSPVRLAGKENEQF
TRBJ2-7 TRBV6-5 ASSRRTGAYEQY
TRBJ1-1 TRBV4-2 ASSQENAGGTEAF
TRBJ1-5 TRBV19 ASSRGPGSNQPQH
TRBJ2-3 TRBV9 ASSVGSGGAGLNTDTQY
TRBJ2-7 TRBV9 ASSVDLLAGVYEQY
NA TRBV27 ASSLSAGYEQY
TRBJ2-7 TRBV29-1 SVVGTPGAYEQY
TRBJ2-7 TRBV19 ASSMRTGPYEQY
TRBJ2-7 TRBV7-2 ASSRQGTGNYEQY
TRBJ1-1 TRBV7-9 ASSLGTGDAF
TRBJ2-7 TRBV6-1 ASSDMGGRGQY
TRBJ1-5 TRBV5-5 ASSQGAGNQPQH
TRBJ2-5 TRBV2 ASSEGGGAVGETQY
TRBJ2-2 TRBV11-2 ASSALAGGGFTGELF
TRBJ2-1 TRBV4-1 ASSPTSGRGSYNEQF
TRBJ1-5 TRBV18 ASSPTGNQPQH
TRBJ1-3 TRBV11-2 ASHSGGNTIY
TRBJ2-1 TRBV7-2 ASRVEGTSGRFEQF
TRBJ2-7 TRBV28 ASSSGTGGYEQY
TRBJ2-7 TRBV19 ASSATSGMTEQY
TRBJ1-1 TRBV7-2 ASSSQENTEAF
TRBJ2-3 TRBV20-1 SADDRGSQY
TRBJ2-2 TRBV4-3 ASSQDWSTGELF
TRBJ2-3 TRBV7-2 ASSPVGREGRGDTQY
TRBJ2-1 TRBV5-1 ASSTRGPQGGQF
TRBJ2-5 TRBV15 ATSRDLGGQETQY
TRBJ1-1 TRBV11-2 ASSNGGTGGQYTEAF
TRBJ2-2 TRBV19 ASSTQRGFAGELF
TRBJ2-7 TRBV25-1 ASSVQGYEQY
TRBJ2-2 TRBV10-3 AISPGQGTGELF
TRBJ2-7 TRBV2 ASRADRTAPYEQY
TRBJ2-1 TRBV7-2 ASSFEIEQF
TRBJ1-6 TRBV2 ASSLRDPGMGSPLH
TRBJ2-2 TRBV4-1 ASSQPAGDPYTGELF